The 28 T cell receptor beta chains given below trace back to one sample, sequenced in a study of T cells in localized non-small cell lung cancer. TCRdb's table, derived via immunoSEQ multiplex PCR, lists solely in-frame clones and lacks some. The sample contains 35,000 to 45,000 clones, around nine tenths of which appear only once. The material sequenced was peripheral blood, taken before any cancer treatment. Receptor source: a female donor of 60 years or more with stage I squamous cell lung carcinoma.

The V gene is TRBV5-4, the J gene TRBJ1-6; TRBD1 is a possible D gene (5 bases). The CDR3 runs to 13 residues. Germline V gene sequence: CDR1 SGHNT, CDR2 YYREEE (reference sequence). V shed 3 bases and J shed 15 bases, with 16 bases lying between them. The CDR3 DNA is TGTGCCAGCAGCTGGGGACGTACAGAACTCCTCCACTTT. As protein: CASSWGRTELLHF. Supplemented by reference TRBV5-4 and TRBJ1-6, the full variable domain reads ETGVTQSPTHLIKTRGQQVTLRCSSQSGHNTVSWYQQALGQGPQFIFQYYREEENGRGNFPPRFSGLQFPNYSSELNVNALELDDSALYLCASSWGRTELLHFGNGTRLTVT.

This clone was counted once. V usage is TRBV9 and J usage is TRBJ2-7, with a weak D call TRBD1 (5 bases). With 0 bases removed from V and 6 bases from J, the gap between germline ends came to 16 bases. The CDR3 sequence is 15 residues long. Germline V gene sequence: CDR1 SGDLS, CDR2 YYNGEE. The CDR3 sequence: CASSVAPSRVGEQYF. The CDR3 region has the DNA TGTGCCAGCAGCGTAGCCCCCTCCAGGGTTGGCGAGCAGTACTTC.

The chain joins TRBV19 to TRBJ1-5; the D gene is possibly TRBD1 (5 bases). The CDR3 is 13 amino acids. V lost 6 bases, J lost 2 bases, and 8 bases lay in between. Germline CDR1 and CDR2: LNHDA and SQIVND (reference sequence). The CDR3 region is CASRAGRNQPQHF. The CDR3 bases are TGTGCCAGTAGGGCAGGGCGCAATCAGCCCCAGCATTTT.

V is TRBV7-2 and J is TRBJ2-1, with D perhaps being TRBD1 or TRBD2 (5 bases each). Trimming cost V 5 bases and J 3 bases, with 11 bases left between them. The CDR3 extends over 14 amino acids. Germline-derived CDR1 and CDR2 are SGHTA and FQGNSA. CDR3 nucleotide sequence: TGTGCCAGCAGCCCCGGGACCGGCTACAATGAGCAGTTCTTC. It codes for CASSPGTGYNEQFF. The whole variable domain, remainder taken from reference TRBV7-2 and TRBJ2-1, is GAGVSQSPSNKVTEKGKDVELRCDPISGHTALYWYRQSLGQGLEFLIYFQGNSAPDKSGLPSDRFSAERTGGSVSTLTIQRTQQEDSAVYLCASSPGTGYNEQFFGPGTRLTVL.

The V and J genes are TRBV7-9 and TRBJ2-5; TRBD1 agrees at 7 bases. V shed 0 bases and J 1 base; nucleotides not matched to a gene: 5. Germline values: CDR1 SEHNR, CDR2 FQNEAQ (reference sequence). The CDR3 runs to 16 residues. In nucleotides, the CDR3 is TGTGCCAGCAGCTTAGCGGGATGGGACAGCCAAGAGACCCAGTACTTC. This codes for CASSLAGWDSQETQYF.

V and J are TRBV9 and TRBJ2-1; 10 bases are a match to TRBD2. V dropped 3 bases and J dropped 4; count of bases not matched to a gene: 1. CDR1 is SGDLS and CDR2 is YYNGEE in the germline V gene. This CDR3 contains 14 residues. The CDR3 nucleotides are TGTGCCAGCAGCGGGACTAGCGGTTACAATGAGCAGTTCTTC. Translation gives CASSGTSGYNEQFF.

V and J are TRBV6-6 and TRBJ2-1; 10 nucleotides align to TRBD1. Trimming removed 4 bases from V and 9 bases from J; junction bases left unmatched: 6. Germline loops: CDR1 MNHNY, CDR2 SVGAGI (reference sequence). The length of the CDR3 is 14 residues. In DNA form, the CDR3 reads TGTGCCAGCAGTTCTAAGACAGGGGGCAGTGAGCAGTTCTTC. Protein sequence: CASSSKTGGSEQFF.

J is TRBJ2-5 and V is TRBV19; D remains ambiguous. Trimming left V 6 bases short and J 5 bases short, with 16 bases between. Germline V gene sequence: CDR1 LNHDA, CDR2 SQIVND (reference sequence). The CDR3 spans 14 residues. CDR3 residues: CASSTTLKTETQYF. CDR3 DNA: TGTGCCAGTAGCACGACTCTGAAGACGGAGACCCAGTACTTC.

The chain combines TRBV18 with TRBJ1-1; possible D gene TRBD1, 5 bases. The CDR3 has 16 amino acids. CDR1 is KGHSH and CDR2 is LQKENI in the germline V gene. V was pared by 2 bases and J by 1 base, with 14 bases between. The CDR3 loop reads CASSPIPVGENTEAFF. CDR3 sequence (DNA): TGTGCCAGCTCACCAATCCCGGTGGGGGAGAACACTGAAGCTTTCTTT. Combining the CDR3 with reference TRBV18 and TRBJ1-1 gives the whole variable domain NAGVMQNPRHLVRRRGQEARLRCSPMKGHSHVYWYRQLPEEGLKFMVYLQKENIIDESGMPKERFSAEFPKEGPSILRIQQVVRGDSAAYFCASSPIPVGENTEAFFGQGTRLTVV.

The genes are TRBV9 and TRBJ2-1; D unresolved. This CDR3 has 16 residues. V gave up 3 bases and J gave up 7 bases, with 20 bases separating them. In germline, CDR1 is SGDLS, CDR2 YYNGEE. CDR3 in amino acids: CASSGVGYIGVNEQFF. In nucleotides, the CDR3 is TGTGCCAGCAGCGGAGTCGGGTACATTGGGGTAAATGAGCAGTTCTTC.

This clone came up a few times. The chain has TRBV9 and TRBJ1-3; D is uncertain. V was trimmed by 0 bases and J by 0 bases, leaving 4 bases between them. CDR1 SGDLS and CDR2 YYNGEE come from the germline V gene. The CDR3 totals 14 residues. The CDR3 DNA reads as TGTGCCAGCAGCGTAGAGAGCTCTGGAAACACCATATATTTT. As protein: CASSVESSGNTIYF.

V and J are TRBV9 and TRBJ2-7, with D tentatively TRBD2 (6 bases). Looked up from germline, CDR1 is SGDLS and CDR2 is YYNGEE. Trimming pared 0 bases from V and 0 bases from J, leaving 10 bases between. The length of the CDR3 is 15 residues. The CDR3 here is CASSVGGRSSYEQYF. The DNA of the CDR3 is TGTGCCAGCAGCGTAGGAGGGAGGAGCTCCTACGAGCAGTACTTC.

The CDR3 DNA sequence: TGCGCCAGCAGTCCTCTTCGGGGATCGACTGAAGCTTTCTTT. It is translated as CASSPLRGSTEAFF. The chain uses TRBV10-1 and TRBJ1-1; no firm D call. CDR3 length equals 14 residues. CDR1 WNHNN and CDR2 SYGVQD come from the germline V gene (reference sequence). Deletions cut 5 bases from V and 5 bases from J, with 15 bases between.

The chain links TRBV7-3 to TRBJ2-5; D tentatively fits TRBD1 or TRBD2 (6 bases each). CDR3 length: 14 residues. With 4 bases removed from V and 5 bases from J, the gap between germline ends came to 14 bases. Germline lookup yields CDR1 SGHTA and CDR2 FQGTGA. The CDR3 reads CASSSQGGGETQYF. The DNA for the CDR3 is TGTGCCAGCAGCTCACAGGGAGGTGGGGAGACCCAGTACTTC.

This clone was counted once. The chain is built from TRBV6-1 and TRBJ2-7, with unresolved D. Germline lookup yields CDR1 MNHNS and CDR2 SASEGT. Trimming stripped 6 bases from V and 0 bases from J, with 15 bases between. There are 15 residues in the CDR3. For the CDR3, the DNA is TGTGCCAGCAGCTCTTACAGTGCAAGCTCCTACGAGCAGTACTTC. This codes for CASSSYSASSYEQYF.

The chain couples TRBV9 to TRBJ2-1, with TRBD2 identical over 8 bases. There are 18 residues in the CDR3. Germline lookup yields CDR1 SGDLS and CDR2 YYNGEE. Trimming removed 3 bases from V and 4 bases from J; junction bases left unmatched: 15. Here the CDR3 reads CASSGGGLAPRSYNEQFF. The CDR3 bases are TGTGCCAGCAGCGGAGGTGGACTAGCCCCAAGGTCTTACAATGAGCAGTTCTTC.

J is TRBJ2-3 and V is TRBV19; 10 nucleotides match TRBD2. Germline values: CDR1 LNHDA, CDR2 SQIVND (reference sequence). The CDR3 is 16 amino acids. With 10 bases clipped from V and 2 bases from J, the junction kept 12 bases outside the gene matches. The CDR3 DNA reads as TGTGCCACCCATGGCTGGACTAGCGGCTCCACAGATACGCAGTATTTT. This codes for CATHGWTSGSTDTQYF.

This clone turned up a few times. The chain uses TRBV30 and TRBJ2-3; a weak D match, TRBD2 (6 bases). Looked up from germline, CDR1 is GTSNPN and CDR2 is SVGIG (reference sequence). The CDR3 has 12 amino acids. V was trimmed by 3 bases and J by 6 bases, leaving 10 bases between them. CDR3 protein: CAWRPGGDTQYF. For the CDR3, the DNA is TGTGCCTGGAGGCCCGGAGGGGATACGCAGTATTTT.

J is TRBJ2-1 and V is TRBV7-3; D may be TRBD2 (5 bases). The germline CDR1 and CDR2 sequences are SGHTA and FQGTGA. This CDR3 comprises 15 residues. Trimming shortened V by 5 bases and J by 7 bases, and 18 bases separated the two germline ends. CDR3 sequence (DNA): TGTGCCAGCAGCCACGGACTTCTCCCCGGGAATGAGCAGTTCTTC. As protein: CASSHGLLPGNEQFF. The whole variable domain, filled in from reference TRBV7-3 and TRBJ2-1, reads GAGVSQTPSNKVTEKGKYVELRCDPISGHTALYWYRQSLGQGPEFLIYFQGTGAADDSGLPNDRFFAVRPEGSVSTLKIQRTERGDSAVYLCASSHGLLPGNEQFFGPGTRLTVL.

This rearrangement joins TRBV6-1 to TRBJ1-2; unclear D gene. Trimming stripped 5 bases from V and 4 bases from J, with 11 bases between. CDR1 is MNHNS, CDR2 SASEGT, per germline. The CDR3 covers 13 residues. CDR3 residues: CASSLQVVYGYTF. The CDR3 region has the DNA TGTGCCAGCAGTCTTCAGGTCGTCTATGGCTACACCTTC.

A single count supports this clone. Within the sample, other DNA sequences also encode this same CDR3. The chain employs TRBV19 and TRBJ1-1; D not resolved. The germline V gene encodes CDR1 LNHDA and CDR2 SQIVND (reference sequence). V dropped 2 bases and J dropped 6 bases, with 7 bases sitting between them. This CDR3 contains 12 residues. CDR3 DNA sequence: TGTGCCAGTAGTATACCCGGTTCTGAAGCTTTCTTT. As protein: CASSIPGSEAFF.

This clone is medium-sized (0.01 to 0.1%). Distinct nucleotide sequences in the sample also encode this CDR3. The CDR3 sequence: CASSQTTGRGVGANVLTF. The DNA of the CDR3 is TGCGCCAGCAGCCAGACGACAGGGCGGGGGGTTGGGGCCAACGTCCTGACTTTC. The rearrangement uses TRBV4-3 and TRBJ2-6; D is possibly TRBD2 (8 bases). CDR3 length: 18 amino acids. The germline V and J ends were trimmed by 3 bases and 3 bases, with 18 bases remaining between them. Germline CDR1 LGHNA, CDR2 YSLEER.

The chain couples TRBV7-3 to TRBJ1-2; no clear D gene. Germline V gene sequence: CDR1 SGHTA, CDR2 FQGTGA. The CDR3 is made up of 14 amino acids. V was clipped by 5 bases and J by 2 bases, with 12 bases between them. The CDR3 coding sequence is TGTGCCAGCAGCGCGGGAGTGGGGAACTATGGCTACACCTTC. Its translation: CASSAGVGNYGYTF.

CDR3 protein: CASSLAVGTLRGEQYF. Written as DNA, the CDR3 is TGCGCCAGCAGCTTGGCCGTGGGGACCCTCCGAGGCGAGCAGTACTTC. The gene calls are TRBV5-1 and TRBJ2-7, with D perhaps being TRBD1 or TRBD2 (5 bases each). The CDR3 contains 16 residues. Germline V gene data show CDR1 as SGHRS and CDR2 as YFSETQ. Deletions cut 0 bases from V and 6 bases from J, with 19 bases between.

The CDR3 sequence: CASREPRTYGYTF. The CDR3 nucleotides read TGTGCCAGCCGAGAACCTCGTACCTATGGCTACACCTTC. The genes are TRBV28 and TRBJ1-2; D unclear. Trimming shortened V by 8 bases and J by 4 bases, and 14 bases separated the two germline ends. Germline-derived CDR1 and CDR2 are MDHEN and SYDVKM. The CDR3 runs 13 residues.

The chain recombines TRBV25-1 with TRBJ2-7; 8 nucleotides match TRBD2. Germline CDR1 reads MGHDK; CDR2 reads SYGVNS. Unmatched junction bases numbered 10, after V lost 0 bases and J lost 3 bases. The CDR3 loop spans 17 amino acids. The CDR3 region has the DNA TGTGCCAGCAGTGAATACGGGGGCAGCGGGAGTCTCTACGAGCAGTACTTC. It yields the protein CASSEYGGSGSLYEQYF.

This chain joins TRBV9 and TRBJ1-1; D is undetermined. Germline assignment: CDR1 SGDLS and CDR2 YYNGEE. V was shortened by 3 bases and J by 7 bases, with 16 bases between the two germline ends. The length of the CDR3 is 14 residues. CDR3 DNA: TGTGCCAGCAGCGGACGCGGAGGGTCGATTGAAGCTTTCTTT. Amino acids: CASSGRGGSIEAFF.

This chain links TRBV9 with TRBJ2-1, with 7 bases that match TRBD1. The CDR3 has 15 amino acids. Germline assignment: CDR1 SGDLS and CDR2 YYNGEE. The V segment lost 0 bases and the J segment 8 bases; nucleotides outside the gene matches: 8. The CDR3: CASSVERTGPHEQFF. CDR3 nucleotides: TGTGCCAGCAGCGTAGAGAGGACAGGTCCCCATGAGCAGTTCTTC. Combining the CDR3 with reference TRBV9 and TRBJ2-1 gives the whole variable domain DSGVTQTPKHLITATGQRVTLRCSPRSGDLSVYWYQQSLDQGLQFLIQYYNGEERAKGNILERFSAQQFPDLHSELNLSSLELGDSALYFCASSVERTGPHEQFFGPGTRLTVL.